The 14 T cell receptor beta chains listed next were all sequenced from one sample in a study of vaccination effects on CD4 cells after COVID-19. Repertoires were generated with immunoSEQ multiplex PCR, while TCRdb's copy carries only in-frame clones and drops some. Of about 79,000 clones in the sample, approximately 81% are singletons; the top ten hold approximately 2%. What these receptors recognize is not known. ViraFEST expansion of antigen-specific CD4+ T cells with viral peptide pools preceded sequencing. Subsequent to a culture period of approximately 11 days, CD4+ T cells were isolated. Sequences were derived from CD4+ T cells from PBMCs cultured with HCoV-229E spike peptides, sampled before COVID-19 vaccination. The origin of the receptors is a human donor who received a COVID-19 vaccine.

CDR3 loop: CASSAYRGGTDTQYF. The DNA of the CDR3 is TGTGCCAGTAGTGCTTACAGGGGTGGCACAGATACGCAGTATTTT. The J gene is TRBJ2-3, the V gene TRBV19, with 7 bases identical to TRBD1. This CDR3 contains 15 residues. Losses at the gene ends were 5 bases for V and 1 base for J; bases not matched to a gene: 6. In germline, CDR1 is LNHDA, CDR2 SQIVND (reference sequence). Full variable domain (rest looked up from reference TRBV19 and TRBJ2-3): DGGITQSPKYLFRKEGQNVTLSCEQNLNHDAMYWYRQDPGQGLRLIYYSQIVNDFQKGDIAEGYSVSREKKESFPLTVTSAQKNPTAFYLCASSAYRGGTDTQYFGPGTRLTVL.

This clone was picked up a small number of times. J is TRBJ2-2 and V is TRBV12-5, with D perhaps matching TRBD2 (5 bases). V lost 4 bases and J 3 bases, leaving 6 bases between the germline ends. Germline V gene sequence: CDR1 LGHNT, CDR2 FRNRAP. CDR3 length: 13 amino acids. Written as DNA, the CDR3 is TGTGCTAGTGGTTCGGGGTACACCGGGGAGCTGTTTTTT. Translating it yields CASGSGYTGELFF.

The chain has TRBV2 and TRBJ1-5; D remains ambiguous. CDR1 is SNHLY, CDR2 FYNNEI, per germline. The CDR3 has 12 residues. V shed 7 bases and J shed 3 bases, with 7 bases lying between them. CDR3 nucleotide sequence: TGTGCCAGCAACTACCCCAATCAGCCCCAGCATTTT. Protein sequence: CASNYPNQPQHF.

V and J are TRBV7-2 and TRBJ2-5; possibly TRBD1 or TRBD2 for D (5 bases each). Germline CDR1 is SGHTA and CDR2 is FQGNSA. This CDR3 has 15 residues. The V gene lost 1 base and the J gene lost 0 bases, with 9 bases spanning the gap. CDR3 amino acids: CASSLGGMYQETQYF. The CDR3 nucleotides read TGTGCCAGCAGCTTAGGGGGGATGTACCAAGAGACCCAGTACTTC.

The rearrangement joins TRBV5-1 to TRBJ2-6; TRBD1 matches 9 bases. V was clipped by 4 bases and J by 2 bases; unmatched bases: 10. This CDR3 is built from 18 residues. CDR1 and CDR2 from the germline V gene are SGHRS and YFSETQ. The CDR3 reads CASSPTGTGLPGANVLTF. The CDR3 coding sequence is TGCGCCAGCAGCCCTACCGGGACAGGGTTACCTGGGGCCAACGTCCTGACTTTC.

In its sample, this clone was seen a few times. The chain couples TRBV4-1 to TRBJ1-4, with D unclear. Trimming took 0 bases from V and 4 from J, leaving 6 bases between them. The germline CDR1 and CDR2 sequences are MGHRA and YSYEKL. CDR3 size: 14 residues. The CDR3 coding sequence is TGCGCCAGCAGCCAAGAGGAAAATAATGAAAAACTGTTTTTT. Its translation is CASSQEENNEKLFF.

The chain joins TRBV7-2 to TRBJ1-1; 9 nucleotides agree with TRBD1. Germline loops: CDR1 SGHTA, CDR2 FQGNSA. The junction had 9 bases not matched to a gene; V was cut back by 3 bases and J by 4 bases. The CDR3 runs 16 residues. CDR3 region: CASSLGKGTGLTEAFF. In DNA, the CDR3 is TGTGCCAGCAGCTTGGGGAAGGGGACAGGGCTCACTGAAGCTTTCTTT.

The rearrangement joins TRBV24-1 to TRBJ2-6; D is ambiguous. Germline values: CDR1 KGHDR, CDR2 SFDVKD. The V and J ends lost 3 bases and 4 bases respectively, with 15 bases between them. The CDR3 totals 17 residues. In DNA form, the CDR3 reads TGTGCCACCAGTGATAGTTCGGTGTTATCGGGGGCCAACGTCCTGACTTTC. This codes for CATSDSSVLSGANVLTF.

J is TRBJ2-3 and V is TRBV2, with D maybe TRBD1 (5 bases). The CDR3 runs to 13 residues. Deletions cut 8 bases from V and 0 bases from J, with 9 bases between. Per the germline V gene, CDR1 is SNHLY and CDR2 is FYNNEI. This CDR3 is CASRKGSTDTQYF. The CDR3 nucleotides are TGTGCCAGCCGAAAGGGGAGCACAGATACGCAGTATTTT.

CDR3: CASSPLGQVNEQYV. CDR3 coding DNA: TGTGCCAGCTCACCTTTGGGACAGGTGAACGAGCAGTACGTC. This chain uses TRBV18 with TRBJ2-7; 8 bases fit TRBD1. This CDR3 is 14 amino acids long. Germline V gene sequence: CDR1 KGHSH, CDR2 LQKENI. J lost 5 bases, V lost 3 bases, and 6 bases had no gene match.

The rearrangement links TRBV7-8 to TRBJ1-1; 8 bases are shared with TRBD1. This CDR3 is built from 15 residues. Germline-derived CDR1 and CDR2 are SGHVS and FQNEAQ. The trim removed 5 bases at V and 4 bases at J, leaving 9 bases unmatched. The chain's CDR3 is CASSPRTGQGTEAFF. DNA for the CDR3: TGTGCCAGCAGCCCCCGGACAGGGCAAGGCACTGAAGCTTTCTTT.

The V gene is TRBV19, the J gene TRBJ2-3; a possible D gene is TRBD1 (6 bases). CDR3 length: 15 amino acids. V lost 7 bases and J 1 base, leaving 15 bases between the germline ends. The germline gives CDR1 LNHDA, CDR2 SQIVND (reference sequence). The CDR3 DNA is TGTGCCAGTACGAGGGGACCAGGGGGCACAGATACGCAGTATTTT. It codes for CASTRGPGGTDTQYF.

This clone was found once. V gene TRBV20-1 combines with J gene TRBJ1-2; a weak D match, TRBD1 (5 bases). This CDR3 spans 11 amino acids. The germline V and J ends were trimmed by 0 bases and 10 bases, with 9 bases remaining between them. Germline V CDR1 and CDR2: DFQATT, SNEGSKA (reference sequence). CDR3 DNA sequence: TGCAGTGCTAGAGATTTACAGGTCTACACCTTC. Protein product: CSARDLQVYTF.

CDR3 amino acids: CASSWDGNEQFF. In DNA, the CDR3 is TGCGCCAGCAGCTGGGACGGAAATGAGCAGTTCTTC. The V and J genes are TRBV5-1 and TRBJ2-1; D could derive from TRBD1 or TRBD2 (5 bases each). The CDR3 is 12 residues long. V lost 3 bases to trimming and J lost 7 bases, with 8 bases between them. Germline loops: CDR1 SGHRS, CDR2 YFSETQ.